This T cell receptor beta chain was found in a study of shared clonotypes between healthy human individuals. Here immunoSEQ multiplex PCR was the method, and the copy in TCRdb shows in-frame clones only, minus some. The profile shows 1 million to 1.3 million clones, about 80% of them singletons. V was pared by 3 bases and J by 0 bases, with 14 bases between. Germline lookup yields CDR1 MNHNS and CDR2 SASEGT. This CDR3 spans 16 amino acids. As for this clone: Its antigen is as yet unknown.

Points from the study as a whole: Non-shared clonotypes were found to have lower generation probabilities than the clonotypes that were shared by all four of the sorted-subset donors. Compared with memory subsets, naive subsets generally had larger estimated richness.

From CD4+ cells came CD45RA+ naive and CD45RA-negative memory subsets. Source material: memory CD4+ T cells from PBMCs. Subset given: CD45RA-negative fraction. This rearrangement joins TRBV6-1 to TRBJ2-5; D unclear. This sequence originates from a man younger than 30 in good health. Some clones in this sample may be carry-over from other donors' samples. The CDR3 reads CASSDTRSPYQETQYF. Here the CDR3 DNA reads TGTGCCAGCAGTGATACAAGATCCCCGTACCAAGAGACCCAGTACTTC.